The TCR beta chain under discussion was sequenced for a study of Graves' ophthalmopathy and Graves' hyperthyroidism. RNA served as the template for amplifying TCR beta CDR3 regions. The workflow started with a first-round RT-PCR run with HTBI primers and then moved on to a second-round multiplex PCR. TCRdb reprocessed the multiplex PCR reads via MiXCR and lists one record per CDR3 protein. Of about 740,000 distinct CDR3 sequences detected, 35% to 50% appear once; the ten largest clones hold 44%. Germline assignment: CDR1 SGDLS and CDR2 YYNGEE. Trimming removed 0 bases from V and 8 bases from J; junction bases left unmatched: 4. The CDR3 totals 14 residues.

What was sequenced was peripheral blood. This receptor was obtained from an adult man with Graves' ophthalmopathy. V gene TRBV9 combines with J gene TRBJ1-4; 7 positions match TRBD1. The CDR3 spells CASSVGDSEEKLFF. Here the CDR3 DNA reads TGTGCCAGCAGCGTAGGGGACAGCGAGGAAAAACTGTTTTTT. Drawing the rest from reference TRBV9 and TRBJ1-4, the complete variable domain is DSGVTQTPKHLITATGQRVTLRCSPRSGDLSVYWYQQSLDQGLQFLIQYYNGEERAKGNILERFSAQQFPDLHSELNLSSLELGDSALYFCASSVGDSEEKLFFGSGTQLSVL.